The rows below give T cell receptor beta chains drawn from one sample of a study of vaccination effects on CD4 cells after COVID-19. Their specific antigens are unknown. Clones were sequenced by immunoSEQ multiplex PCR, and TCRdb holds only the in-frame ones, with some missing. The data show about 34,000 clones, around 79% seen once. The material sequenced was CD4+ T cells from PBMCs cultured without peptide, taken after COVID-19 vaccination. These receptors originate from a human donor who had a prior SARS-CoV-2 infection. The CDR3 runs from the conserved cysteine through the conserved F or W. The D gene is left open where the match is weak. Part of the rows lack a size; the others show once, few, many or a class for expanded clones.

.	TRBJ2-2	.	TRBV4-3	TGCGCCAGCAGCCAAGATTTCTTAGACACCGGGGAGCTGTTTTTT	CASSQDFLDTGELFF
.	TRBJ2-1	.	TRBV30	TGTGCCTGGAGTGATGGGCTGACCATGGAGCAGTTCTTC	CAWSDGLTMEQFF
TRBD1	TRBJ2-3	once	TRBV10-3	TGTGCCATCAGTGAGATGGGACAGGGAAAAGCAGATACGCAGTATTTT	CAISEMGQGKADTQYF
.	TRBJ1-6	.	TRBV19	TGTGCCAGTAGTATAACGCGGGGGAGTCGGACCTATAATTCACCCCTCCACTTT	CASSITRGSRTYNSPLHF
.	TRBJ1-4	few	TRBV5-4	TGTGCCAGCAGCCCGGATACAACTAATGAAAAACTGTTTTTT	CASSPDTTNEKLFF
.	TRBJ1-2	.	TRBV5-4	TGTGCCAGCAGCTTGGCGAAGGTTCGGGATGGCTACACCTTC	CASSLAKVRDGYTF
.	TRBJ1-3	.	TRBV9	TGTGCCAGCAGCGTAGGGTCCGGAAACACCATATATTTT	CASSVGSGNTIYF
.	TRBJ2-7	.	TRBV2	TGTGCCAGCAGTGACCGACGGTACGCGAGCTCCTACGAGCAGTACTTC	CASSDRRYASSYEQYF
TRBD1	TRBJ2-1	once	TRBV19	TGTGCCTCCGGGACAGGCGTTTACAATGAGCAGTTCTTC	CASGTGVYNEQFF
.	TRBJ1-2	once	TRBV11-2	TGTGCCAGCAGCTTATTACAAGCTACAAACTTC	CASSLLQATNF
TRBD1	TRBJ2-1	.	TRBV7-9	TGTGCCAGCAGCTTAGGACAGGGGGGGAACAATGAGCAGTTCTTC	CASSLGQGGNNEQFF
TRBD2	TRBJ2-6	.	TRBV7-9	TGTGCCAGCAGCCCAGCTAGCGGGCTGCTCTCTGGGGCCAACGTCCTGACTTTC	CASSPASGLLSGANVLTF
.	TRBJ1-1	.	TRBV5-6	TGTGCCAGCAGGGTTTCGGTCTGGAGCACTGAAGCTTTCTTT	CASRVSVWSTEAFF
.	TRBJ1-4	once	TRBV5-1	TGCGCCAGCAGCTTGGTCCCCGGGGGAGCAACTAATGAAAAACTGTTTTTT	CASSLVPGGATNEKLFF
TRBD1	TRBJ1-6	few	TRBV4-2	TGTGCCAGCAGCCAGACAGGGTTAAGTGATTCACCCCTCCACTTT	CASSQTGLSDSPLHF
.	TRBJ1-5	.	TRBV7-4	TGTGCCAGCAGCGCTGGCGGCCAGCCCCAGCATTTT	CASSAGGQPQHF
TRBD1	TRBJ2-3	once	TRBV11-3	TGTGCCAGCAGCTCGAGGACAGGGGGTGATACAGATACGCAGTATTTT	CASSSRTGGDTDTQYF
.	TRBJ2-3	.	TRBV28	TGTGCCAGCTCTGTTGCAGGGAACACAGATACGCAGTATTTT	CASSVAGNTDTQYF